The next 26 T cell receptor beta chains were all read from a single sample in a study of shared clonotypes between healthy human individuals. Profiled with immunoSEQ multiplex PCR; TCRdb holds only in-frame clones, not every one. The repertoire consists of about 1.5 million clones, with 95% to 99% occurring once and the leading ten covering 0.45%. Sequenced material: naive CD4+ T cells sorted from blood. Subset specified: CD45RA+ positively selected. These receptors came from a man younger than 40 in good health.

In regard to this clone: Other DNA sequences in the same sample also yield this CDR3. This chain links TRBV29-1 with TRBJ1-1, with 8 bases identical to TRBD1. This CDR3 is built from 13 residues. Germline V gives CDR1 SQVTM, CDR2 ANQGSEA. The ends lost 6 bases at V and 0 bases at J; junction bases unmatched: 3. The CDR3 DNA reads TGCAGCGTCACGGGACAGGTGAACACTGAAGCTTTCTTT. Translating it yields CSVTGQVNTEAFF.

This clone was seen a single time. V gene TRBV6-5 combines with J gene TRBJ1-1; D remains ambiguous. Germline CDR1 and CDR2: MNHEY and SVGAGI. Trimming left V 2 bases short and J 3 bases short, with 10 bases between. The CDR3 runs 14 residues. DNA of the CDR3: TGTGCCAGCAGTTACATCCTCGGGGACACTGAAGCTTTCTTT. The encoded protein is CASSYILGDTEAFF.

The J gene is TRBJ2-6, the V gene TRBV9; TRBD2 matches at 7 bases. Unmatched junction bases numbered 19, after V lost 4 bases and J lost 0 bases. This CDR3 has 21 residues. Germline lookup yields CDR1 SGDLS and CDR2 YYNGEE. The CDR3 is CASSTPSKRREGRSGANVLTF. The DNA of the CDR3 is TGTGCCAGCAGCACCCCATCGAAACGGAGGGAGGGGCGCTCTGGGGCCAACGTCCTGACTTTC.

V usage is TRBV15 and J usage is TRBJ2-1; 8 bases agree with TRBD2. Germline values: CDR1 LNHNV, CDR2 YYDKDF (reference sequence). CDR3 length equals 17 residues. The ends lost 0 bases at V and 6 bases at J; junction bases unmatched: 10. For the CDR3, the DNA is TGTGCCACCAGCAGAGATCGGGGGGCGGGAGGAAGCAATGAGCAGTTCTTC. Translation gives CATSRDRGAGGSNEQFF.

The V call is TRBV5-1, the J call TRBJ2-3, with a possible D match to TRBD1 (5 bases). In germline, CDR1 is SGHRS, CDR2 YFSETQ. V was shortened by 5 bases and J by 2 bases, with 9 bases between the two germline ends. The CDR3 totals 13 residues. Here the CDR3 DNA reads TGCGCCAGCAGTTCAGGGATCACAGATACGCAGTATTTT. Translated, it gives CASSSGITDTQYF.

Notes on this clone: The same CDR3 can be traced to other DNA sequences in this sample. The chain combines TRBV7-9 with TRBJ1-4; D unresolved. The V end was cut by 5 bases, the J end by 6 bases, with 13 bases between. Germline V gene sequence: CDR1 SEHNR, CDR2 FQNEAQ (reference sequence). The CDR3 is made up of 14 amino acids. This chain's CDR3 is CASSPNGGDEKLFF. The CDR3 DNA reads TGTGCCAGCAGCCCCAATGGAGGAGATGAAAAACTGTTTTTT.

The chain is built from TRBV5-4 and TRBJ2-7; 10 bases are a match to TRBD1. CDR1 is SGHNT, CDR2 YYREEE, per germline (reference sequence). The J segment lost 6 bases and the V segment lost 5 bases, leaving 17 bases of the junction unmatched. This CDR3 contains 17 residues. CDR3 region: CASSPVGTGTGVGEQYF. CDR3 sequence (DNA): TGTGCCAGCAGTCCCGTTGGGACCGGGACAGGGGTTGGCGAGCAGTACTTC.

The CDR3 reads CAWRGKHAQGANVLTF. CDR3 sequence (DNA): TGTGCCTGGAGGGGAAAACATGCGCAAGGGGCCAACGTCCTGACTTTC. This chain joins TRBV30 and TRBJ2-6; D gene unclear. The CDR3 runs 16 residues. The V gene lost 3 bases and the J gene lost 4 bases, with 16 bases spanning the gap. The germline gives CDR1 GTSNPN, CDR2 SVGIG (reference sequence).

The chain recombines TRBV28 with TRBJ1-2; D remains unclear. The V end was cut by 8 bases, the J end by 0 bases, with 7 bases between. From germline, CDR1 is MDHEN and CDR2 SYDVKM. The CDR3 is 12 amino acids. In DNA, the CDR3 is TGTGCCAGCTGGAGCCCTAACTATGGCTACACCTTC. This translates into CASWSPNYGYTF.

The CDR3 reads CASKGETVNNEQFF. CDR3 nucleotide sequence: TGCGCCAGCAAAGGCGAGACAGTTAACAATGAGCAGTTCTTC. The chain combines TRBV5-1 with TRBJ2-1; the D gene is possibly TRBD1 (5 bases). The V end lost 6 bases, the J end lost 5 bases, and 15 bases lay between the germline ends. The CDR3 is 14 amino acids. The germline CDR1 and CDR2 sequences are SGHRS and YFSETQ.

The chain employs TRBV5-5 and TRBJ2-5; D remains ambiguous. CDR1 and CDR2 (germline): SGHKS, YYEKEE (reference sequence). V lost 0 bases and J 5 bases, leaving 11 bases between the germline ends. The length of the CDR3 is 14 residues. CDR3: CASSLATEGETQYF. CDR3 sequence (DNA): TGTGCCAGCAGCTTGGCCACGGAAGGCGAGACCCAGTACTTC.

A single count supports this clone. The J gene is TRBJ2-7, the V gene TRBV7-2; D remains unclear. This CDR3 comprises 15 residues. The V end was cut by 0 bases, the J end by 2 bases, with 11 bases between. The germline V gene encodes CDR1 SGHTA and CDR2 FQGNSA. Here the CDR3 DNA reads TGTGCCAGCAGCTTAGCACAGAGTTCCACCTACGAGCAGTACTTC. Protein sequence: CASSLAQSSTYEQYF.

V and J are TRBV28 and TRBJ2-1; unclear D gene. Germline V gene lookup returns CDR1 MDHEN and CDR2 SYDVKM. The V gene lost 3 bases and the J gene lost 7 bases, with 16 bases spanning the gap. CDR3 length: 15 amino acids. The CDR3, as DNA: TGTGCCAGCAGTTTGATAGCCTCCCCGTGGAATGAGCAGTTCTTC. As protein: CASSLIASPWNEQFF. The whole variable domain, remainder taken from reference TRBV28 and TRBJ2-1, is DVKVTQSSRYLVKRTGEKVFLECVQDMDHENMFWYRQDPGLGLRLIYFSYDVKMKEKGDIPEGYSVSREKKERFSLILESASTNQTSMYLCASSLIASPWNEQFFGPGTRLTVL.

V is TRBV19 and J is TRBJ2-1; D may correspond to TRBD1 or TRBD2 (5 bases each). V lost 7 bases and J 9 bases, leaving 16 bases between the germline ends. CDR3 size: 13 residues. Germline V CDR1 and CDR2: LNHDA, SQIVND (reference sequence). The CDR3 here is CASIQSGTGEQFF. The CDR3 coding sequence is TGTGCCAGTATCCAATCCGGGACCGGTGAGCAGTTCTTC.

CDR3 amino acids: CASSLRQGRNTEAFF. The CDR3, as DNA: TGTGCCAGCAGCTTACGGCAGGGTCGGAACACTGAAGCTTTCTTT. This sequence joins TRBV7-9 and TRBJ1-1; a weak D match, TRBD1 (5 bases). Germline CDR1 is SEHNR and CDR2 is FQNEAQ (reference sequence). V lost 2 bases and J lost 1, with 11 bases in between. The CDR3 runs 15 residues.

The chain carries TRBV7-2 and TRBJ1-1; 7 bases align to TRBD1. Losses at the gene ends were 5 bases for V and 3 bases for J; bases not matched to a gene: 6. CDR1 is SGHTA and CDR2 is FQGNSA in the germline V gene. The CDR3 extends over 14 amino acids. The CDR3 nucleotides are TGTGCCAGCAGCATAAGACAGGGTGACACTGAAGCTTTCTTT. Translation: CASSIRQGDTEAFF.

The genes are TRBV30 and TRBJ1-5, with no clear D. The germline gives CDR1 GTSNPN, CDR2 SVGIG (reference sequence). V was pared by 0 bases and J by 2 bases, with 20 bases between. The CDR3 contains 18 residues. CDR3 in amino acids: CAWSVLRTPGRGNQPQHF. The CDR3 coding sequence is TGTGCCTGGAGTGTCCTCCGGACTCCGGGGAGGGGCAATCAGCCCCAGCATTTT.

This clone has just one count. The CDR3 DNA sequence: TGTGCCAGCAGCTTAGTGGGACGGCAAAATAGGAAGTACTTC. Encoded protein: CASSLVGRQNRKYF. The rearrangement uses TRBV7-8 and TRBJ2-7; D tentatively fits TRBD1 or TRBD2 (5 bases each). The CDR3 runs 14 residues. Trimming removed 1 base at V and 11 bases at J, with 18 bases between. Germline V gene lookup returns CDR1 SGHVS and CDR2 FQNEAQ.

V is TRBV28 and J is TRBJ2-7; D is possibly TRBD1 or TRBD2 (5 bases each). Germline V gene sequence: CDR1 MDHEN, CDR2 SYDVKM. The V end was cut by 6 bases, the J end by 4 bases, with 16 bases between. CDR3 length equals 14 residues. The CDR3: CASREGTLGYEQYF. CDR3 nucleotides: TGTGCCAGCAGAGAGGGGACGTTGGGGTACGAGCAGTACTTC.

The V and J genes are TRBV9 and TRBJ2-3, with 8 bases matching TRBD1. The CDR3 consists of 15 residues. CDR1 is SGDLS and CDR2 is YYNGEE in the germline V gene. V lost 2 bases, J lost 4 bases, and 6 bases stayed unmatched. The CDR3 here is CASSVRTGSPDTQYF. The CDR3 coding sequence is TGTGCCAGCAGCGTCCGGACAGGGTCCCCAGATACGCAGTATTTT.

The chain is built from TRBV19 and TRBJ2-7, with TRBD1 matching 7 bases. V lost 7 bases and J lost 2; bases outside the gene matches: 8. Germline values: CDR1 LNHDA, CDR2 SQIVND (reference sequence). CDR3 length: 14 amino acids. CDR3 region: CASNPPDRAYEQYF. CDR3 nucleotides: TGTGCCAGTAACCCTCCCGACAGGGCCTACGAGCAGTACTTC.

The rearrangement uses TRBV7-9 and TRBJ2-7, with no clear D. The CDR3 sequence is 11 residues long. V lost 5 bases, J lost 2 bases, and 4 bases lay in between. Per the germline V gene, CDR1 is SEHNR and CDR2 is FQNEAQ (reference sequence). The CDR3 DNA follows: TGTGCCAGCAGCCCCACCTACGAGCAGTACTTC. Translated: CASSPTYEQYF. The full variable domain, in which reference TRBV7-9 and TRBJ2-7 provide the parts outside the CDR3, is DTGVSQNPRHKITKRGQNVTFRCDPISEHNRLYWYRQTLGQGPEFLTYFQNEAQLEKSRLLSDRFSAERPKGSFSTLEIQRTEQGDSAMYLCASSPTYEQYFGPGTRLTVT.

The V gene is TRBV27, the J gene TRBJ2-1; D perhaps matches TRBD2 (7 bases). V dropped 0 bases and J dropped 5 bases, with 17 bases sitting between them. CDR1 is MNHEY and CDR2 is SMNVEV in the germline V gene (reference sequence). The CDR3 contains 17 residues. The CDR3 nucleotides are TGTGCCAGCAGTTTATCGGAGGGAGCGGGACAAGACAATGAGCAGTTCTTC. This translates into CASSLSEGAGQDNEQFF.

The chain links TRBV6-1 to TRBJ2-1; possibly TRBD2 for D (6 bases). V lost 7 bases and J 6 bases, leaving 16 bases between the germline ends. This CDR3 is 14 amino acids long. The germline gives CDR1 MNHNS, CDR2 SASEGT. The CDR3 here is CASIRARGLNEQFF. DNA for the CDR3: TGTGCCAGCATTCGGGCTCGGGGACTCAATGAGCAGTTCTTC.

For the CDR3, the DNA is TGTGCCAGCTCACCGACACCCCTCTCTGGGGCCAACGTCCTGACTTTC. Residues: CASSPTPLSGANVLTF. V usage is TRBV18 and J usage is TRBJ2-6; D gene ambiguous. Looked up from germline, CDR1 is KGHSH and CDR2 is LQKENI. Deletions cut 3 bases from V and 0 bases from J, with 9 bases between. The CDR3 runs 16 residues.

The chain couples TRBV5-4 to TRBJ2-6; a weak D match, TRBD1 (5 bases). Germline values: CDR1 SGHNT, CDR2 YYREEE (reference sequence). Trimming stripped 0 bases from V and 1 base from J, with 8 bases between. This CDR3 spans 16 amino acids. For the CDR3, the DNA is TGTGCCAGCAGCTTGGAGGGGCCTTCTGGGGCCAACGTCCTGACTTTC. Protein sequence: CASSLEGPSGANVLTF.